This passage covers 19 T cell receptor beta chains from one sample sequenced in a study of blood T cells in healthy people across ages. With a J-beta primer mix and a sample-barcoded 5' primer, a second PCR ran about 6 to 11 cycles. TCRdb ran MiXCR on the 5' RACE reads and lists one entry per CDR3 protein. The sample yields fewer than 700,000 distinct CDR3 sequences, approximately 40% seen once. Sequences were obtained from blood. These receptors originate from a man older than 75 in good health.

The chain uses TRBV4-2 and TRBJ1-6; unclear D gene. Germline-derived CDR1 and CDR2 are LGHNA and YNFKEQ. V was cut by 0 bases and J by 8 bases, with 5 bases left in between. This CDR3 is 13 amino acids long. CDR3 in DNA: TGTGCCAGCAGCCAAGAAGAGTATTCACCCCTCCACTTT. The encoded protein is CASSQEEYSPLHF.

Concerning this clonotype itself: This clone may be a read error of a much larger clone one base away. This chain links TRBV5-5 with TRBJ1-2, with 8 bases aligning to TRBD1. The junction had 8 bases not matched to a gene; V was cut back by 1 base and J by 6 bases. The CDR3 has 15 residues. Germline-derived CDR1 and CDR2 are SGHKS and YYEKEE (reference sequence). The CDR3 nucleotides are TGTGCCAGCAGCTTGATAGTCGGACAGGGCAATGGCTACACCTTC. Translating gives CASSLIVGQGNGYTF.

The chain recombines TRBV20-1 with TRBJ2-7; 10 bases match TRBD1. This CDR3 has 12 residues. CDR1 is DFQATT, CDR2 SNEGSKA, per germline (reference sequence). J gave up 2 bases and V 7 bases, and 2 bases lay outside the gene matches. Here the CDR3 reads CSVDRGAYEQYF. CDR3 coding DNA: TGCAGTGTGGACAGGGGGGCCTACGAGCAGTACTTC.

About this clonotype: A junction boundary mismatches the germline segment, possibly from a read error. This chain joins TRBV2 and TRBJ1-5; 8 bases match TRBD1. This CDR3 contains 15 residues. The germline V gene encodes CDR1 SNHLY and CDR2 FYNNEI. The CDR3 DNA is TGTGCCAGCATTGAACAGGGGGGAGGGGGTCAGCCCCAGCATTTT. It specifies CASIEQGGGGQPQHF.

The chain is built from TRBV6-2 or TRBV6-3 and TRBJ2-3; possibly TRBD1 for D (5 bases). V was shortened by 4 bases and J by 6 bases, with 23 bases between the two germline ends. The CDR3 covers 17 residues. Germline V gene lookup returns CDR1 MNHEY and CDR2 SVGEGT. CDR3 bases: TGTGCCAGCAGTTCCCGGCAGGGTTCGCCGATGGGCGATACGCAGTATTTT. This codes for CASSSRQGSPMGDTQYF.

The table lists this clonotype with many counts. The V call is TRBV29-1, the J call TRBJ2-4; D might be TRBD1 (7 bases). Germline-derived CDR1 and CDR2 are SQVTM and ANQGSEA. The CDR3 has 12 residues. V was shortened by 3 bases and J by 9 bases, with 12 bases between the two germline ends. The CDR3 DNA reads TGCAGCGTTGACAGGGGGGAAAGCATTCAGTACTTC. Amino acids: CSVDRGESIQYF. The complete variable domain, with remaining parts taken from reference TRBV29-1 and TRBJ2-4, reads SAVISQKPSRDICQRGTSLTIQCQVDSQVTMMFWYRQQPGQSLTLIATANQGSEATYESGFVIDKFPISRPNLTFSTLTVSNMSPEDSSIYLCSVDRGESIQYFGAGTRLSVL.

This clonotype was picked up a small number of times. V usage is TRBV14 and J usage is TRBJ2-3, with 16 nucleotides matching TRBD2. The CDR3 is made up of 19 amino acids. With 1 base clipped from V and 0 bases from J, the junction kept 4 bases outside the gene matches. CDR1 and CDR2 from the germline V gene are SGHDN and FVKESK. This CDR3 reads CASSQAGTSGRASTDTQYF. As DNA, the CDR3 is TGTGCCAGCAGCCAAGCCGGGACTAGCGGGAGGGCTAGCACAGATACGCAGTATTTT.

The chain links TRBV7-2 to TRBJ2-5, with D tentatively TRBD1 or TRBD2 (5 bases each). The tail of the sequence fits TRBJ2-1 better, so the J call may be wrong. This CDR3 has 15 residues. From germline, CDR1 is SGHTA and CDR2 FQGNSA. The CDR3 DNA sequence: TGTGCCAGCAGCTTAGGGGGGATATACCAAGAGACCCAGTTCTTC. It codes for CASSLGGIYQETQFF.

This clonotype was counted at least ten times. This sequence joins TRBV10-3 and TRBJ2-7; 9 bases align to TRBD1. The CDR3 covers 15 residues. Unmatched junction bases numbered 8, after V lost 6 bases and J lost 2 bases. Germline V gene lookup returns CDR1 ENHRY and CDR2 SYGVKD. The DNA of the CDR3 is TGTGCCATCAGGGGACCGGGACAGGGTACCTACGAGCAGTACTTC. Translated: CAIRGPGQGTYEQYF.

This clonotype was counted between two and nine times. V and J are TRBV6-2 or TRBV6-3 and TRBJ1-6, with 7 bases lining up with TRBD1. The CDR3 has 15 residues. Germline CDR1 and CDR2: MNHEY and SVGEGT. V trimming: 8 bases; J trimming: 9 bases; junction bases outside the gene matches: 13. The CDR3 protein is CASAGQSTSGSPLHF. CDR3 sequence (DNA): TGTGCCAGCGCGGGACAGTCGACCAGTGGTTCACCCCTCCACTTT.

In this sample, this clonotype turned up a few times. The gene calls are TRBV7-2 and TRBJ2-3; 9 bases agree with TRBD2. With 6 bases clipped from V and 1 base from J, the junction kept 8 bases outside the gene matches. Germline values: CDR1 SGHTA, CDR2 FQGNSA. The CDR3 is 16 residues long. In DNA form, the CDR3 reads TGTGCCAGCAGACCGATAGCGGGGGCCCGCACAGATACGCAGTATTTT. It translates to CASRPIAGARTDTQYF.

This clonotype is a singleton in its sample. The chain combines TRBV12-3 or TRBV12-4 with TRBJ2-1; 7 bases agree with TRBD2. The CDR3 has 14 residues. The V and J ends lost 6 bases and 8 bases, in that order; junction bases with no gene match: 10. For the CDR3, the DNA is TGTGCCAGCAGCGAACGACTAGCCGTTGATGAGCAGTTCTTC. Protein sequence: CASSERLAVDEQFF.

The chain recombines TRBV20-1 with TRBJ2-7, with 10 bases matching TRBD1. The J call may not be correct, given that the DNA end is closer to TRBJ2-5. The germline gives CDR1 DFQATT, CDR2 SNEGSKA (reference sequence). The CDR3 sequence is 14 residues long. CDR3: CSAARSDRGETQYF. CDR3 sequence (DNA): TGCAGTGCTGCTCGATCGGACAGGGGGGAGACCCAGTACTTC.

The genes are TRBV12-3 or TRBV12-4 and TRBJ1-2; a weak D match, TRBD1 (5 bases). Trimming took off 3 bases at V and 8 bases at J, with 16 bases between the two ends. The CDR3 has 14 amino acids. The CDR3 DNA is TGTGCCAGCAGTTTGCCCGGGGCAGGGACCGGCTACACCTTC. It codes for CASSLPGAGTGYTF.

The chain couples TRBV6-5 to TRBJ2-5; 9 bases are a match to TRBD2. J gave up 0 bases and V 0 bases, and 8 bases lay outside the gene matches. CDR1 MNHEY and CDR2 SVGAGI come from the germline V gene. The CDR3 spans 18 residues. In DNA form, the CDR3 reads TGTGCCAGCAGTTACTCGGGGGTAGCGGGAGTTCACCAAGAGACCCAGTACTTC. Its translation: CASSYSGVAGVHQETQYF.

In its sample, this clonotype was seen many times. CDR3 region: CSANSPRAAGIGDEQYF. The DNA of the CDR3 is TGCAGCGCCAATTCGCCACGTGCAGCGGGGATCGGGGACGAGCAGTACTTC. The rearrangement joins TRBV29-1 to TRBJ2-5; 7 nucleotides agree with TRBD2. The DNA end lines up better with TRBJ2-7; the J call may be wrong. CDR1 and CDR2 (germline): SQVTM, ANQGSEA. This CDR3 is built from 17 residues.

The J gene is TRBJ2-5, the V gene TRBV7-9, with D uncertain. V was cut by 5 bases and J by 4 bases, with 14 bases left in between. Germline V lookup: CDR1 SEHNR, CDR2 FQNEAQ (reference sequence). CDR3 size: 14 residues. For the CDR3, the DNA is TGTGCCAGCAGCCTCCCCGAGGTCCTAGAGACCCAGTACTTC. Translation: CASSLPEVLETQYF.

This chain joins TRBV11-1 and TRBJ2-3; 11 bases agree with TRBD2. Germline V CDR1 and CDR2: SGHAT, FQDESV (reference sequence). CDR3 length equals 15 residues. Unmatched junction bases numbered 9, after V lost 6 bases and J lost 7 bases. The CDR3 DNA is TGTGCCAGCAGTCGTACTAGCGGGAGTTTGAATACGCAGTATTTT. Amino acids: CASSRTSGSLNTQYF.

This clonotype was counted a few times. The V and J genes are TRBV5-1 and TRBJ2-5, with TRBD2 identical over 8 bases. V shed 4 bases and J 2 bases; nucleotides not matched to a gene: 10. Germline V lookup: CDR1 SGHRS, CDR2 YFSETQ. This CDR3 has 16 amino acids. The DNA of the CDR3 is TGCGCCAGCAGCCTTCCATCCGGGAGGGGACAAGAGACCCAGTACTTC. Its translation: CASSLPSGRGQETQYF.